These T cell receptor beta chains were read from a single sample in a study of Ad26.COV2.S vaccination and SARS-CoV-2 variants. TCRdb keeps only in-frame clones here, not all; method: immunoSEQ multiplex PCR. The sample carries some 480,000 clones, around 85% recorded once. The material was peripheral blood, obtained in a trial of Ad26.COV2.S vaccine versus placebo. These receptors all stem from a person aged 18-60 years who received the Ad26.COV2.S COVID-19 vaccine or a placebo. The CDR3 runs from the conserved cysteine through the conserved F or W. Each record gives: CDR3 DNA, CDR3 protein, V gene, D gene, J gene, clone size. D genes are given only for firm matches. The listing skips clone size in some rows; elsewhere it reads once, few, many or a size class.

CDR3 DNA: TGTGCCAGCAGCCAAGGGACAGCTCAAAACTTC
CDR3 protein: CASSQGTAQNF
V gene: TRBV7-2
D gene: TRBD1
J gene: TRBJ1-2
clone size: once

CDR3 DNA: TGTGCCATCAGTGTCACAAAAGCGGGAGATCTTGGCGAGCAGTACTTC
CDR3 protein: CAISVTKAGDLGEQYF
V gene: TRBV10-3
D gene: TRBD2
J gene: TRBJ2-7
clone size: -

CDR3 DNA: TGTGCCAGCAGCGTAGTCGGGGGGACCTACAATGAGCAGTTCTTC
CDR3 protein: CASSVVGGTYNEQFF
V gene: TRBV9
D gene: TRBD2
J gene: TRBJ2-1
clone size: -

CDR3 DNA: TGTGCCAGCAGCCCACCCACAGTGGGAGCCTCATATTACGAGCAGTACTTC
CDR3 protein: CASSPPTVGASYYEQYF
V gene: TRBV3-1/TRBV3-2
D gene: -
J gene: TRBJ2-7
clone size: -

CDR3 DNA: TGTGCCAGCAGTCCCCGAAGTCGGGTCCTAAACCCCTTCGAGCAGTACTTC
CDR3 protein: CASSPRSRVLNPFEQYF
V gene: TRBV28
D gene: -
J gene: TRBJ2-7
clone size: -

CDR3 DNA: TGTGCCAGCAGGGGGAGCTCCTACGAGCAGTACTTC
CDR3 protein: CASRGSSYEQYF
V gene: TRBV28
D gene: -
J gene: TRBJ2-7
clone size: -

CDR3 DNA: TGTGCCACCAGCACACAGGGGGCAATGAACACTGAAGCTTTCTTT
CDR3 protein: CATSTQGAMNTEAFF
V gene: TRBV15
D gene: TRBD1
J gene: TRBJ1-1
clone size: once

CDR3 DNA: TGTGCCAGCAGCTTGCCGCCCCAGCCCCAGCATTTT
CDR3 protein: CASSLPPQPQHF
V gene: TRBV7-2
D gene: -
J gene: TRBJ1-5
clone size: -

CDR3 DNA: TGCAGCGGCCGTGACAGGGGCGGGACTGAAGCTTTCTTT
CDR3 protein: CSGRDRGGTEAFF
V gene: TRBV29-1
D gene: TRBD1
J gene: TRBJ1-1
clone size: -

CDR3 DNA: TGTGCCAGCAGCGCAGCAGGATCAACTAATGAAAAACTGTTTTTT
CDR3 protein: CASSAAGSTNEKLFF
V gene: TRBV9
D gene: -
J gene: TRBJ1-4
clone size: -

CDR3 DNA: TGTGCCAGCAAGAAGAGGACTAGCGAATCCTACGAGCAGTACTTC
CDR3 protein: CASKKRTSESYEQYF
V gene: TRBV28
D gene: TRBD2
J gene: TRBJ2-7
clone size: -

CDR3 DNA: TGTGCCTGGAGAACACTCCAAGGGCCCCTCCACTTT
CDR3 protein: CAWRTLQGPLHF
V gene: TRBV30
D gene: -
J gene: TRBJ1-6
clone size: -

CDR3 DNA: TGTGCCAGCAGCCCGGGTCCCAGCACTGAAGCTTTCTTT
CDR3 protein: CASSPGPSTEAFF
V gene: TRBV7-9
D gene: -
J gene: TRBJ1-1
clone size: -

CDR3 DNA: TGTGCCAGTAGCCAGGGGCAGGATCAGCCCCAGCATTTT
CDR3 protein: CASSQGQDQPQHF
V gene: TRBV19
D gene: -
J gene: TRBJ1-5
clone size: -

CDR3 DNA: TGCGCCAGCAGGCCCGTGGGACAGGGGTTGGATTCACCCCTCCACTTT
CDR3 protein: CASRPVGQGLDSPLHF
V gene: TRBV5-1
D gene: TRBD1
J gene: TRBJ1-6
clone size: once

CDR3 DNA: TGTGCCAGCAGAGATACCGGGACAGGGTTTGGCTACACCTTC
CDR3 protein: CASRDTGTGFGYTF
V gene: TRBV6-5
D gene: TRBD1
J gene: TRBJ1-2
clone size: -

CDR3 DNA: TGCGCCAGCAGCCCGTCGGTGTTAGCGGGAGGGCAGTTCTTC
CDR3 protein: CASSPSVLAGGQFF
V gene: TRBV5-1
D gene: TRBD2
J gene: TRBJ2-1
clone size: -

CDR3 DNA: TGTGCCAGCAGCTTCGGACTAGCGGGAGTTTATGAGCAGTTCTTC
CDR3 protein: CASSFGLAGVYEQFF
V gene: TRBV7-2
D gene: TRBD2
J gene: TRBJ2-1
clone size: -

CDR3 DNA: TGTGCCAGCAGCTCCTCGGGGGGAGCGACAGATACGCAGTATTTT
CDR3 protein: CASSSSGGATDTQYF
V gene: TRBV11-2
D gene: TRBD2
J gene: TRBJ2-3
clone size: -

CDR3 DNA: TGTGCCAGCAGCCAACCCGGGCTAACGACAGTTCAAGAGACCCAGTACTTC
CDR3 protein: CASSQPGLTTVQETQYF
V gene: TRBV7-2
D gene: -
J gene: TRBJ2-5
clone size: -

CDR3 DNA: TGTGCCAGCAGTGAAAGTGGGAGGTCCTACAATGAGCAGTTCTTC
CDR3 protein: CASSESGRSYNEQFF
V gene: TRBV2
D gene: -
J gene: TRBJ2-1
clone size: -

CDR3 DNA: TGTGCCACCAGCAGGATGGACAACATGGGACTACCGGGCTACGAGCAGTACTTC
CDR3 protein: CATSRMDNMGLPGYEQYF
V gene: TRBV15
D gene: TRBD2
J gene: TRBJ2-7
clone size: -

CDR3 DNA: TGCGCCAGCAGCTTTGGCAGCAACACTGAAGCTTTCTTT
CDR3 protein: CASSFGSNTEAFF
V gene: TRBV5-1
D gene: -
J gene: TRBJ1-1
clone size: once

CDR3 DNA: TGTGCCAGCAGCTTACCCCCGTCCTACGAGCAGTACTTC
CDR3 protein: CASSLPPSYEQYF
V gene: TRBV7-2
D gene: -
J gene: TRBJ2-7
clone size: -

CDR3 DNA: TGTGCCAGCGGGTCCGAACAGGAAGAGACCCAGTACTTC
CDR3 protein: CASGSEQEETQYF
V gene: TRBV5-4
D gene: -
J gene: TRBJ2-5
clone size: -

CDR3 DNA: TGTGCCAGCCGGCGGTCACTTGTCTCTGGAAACACCATATATTTT
CDR3 protein: CASRRSLVSGNTIYF
V gene: TRBV19
D gene: -
J gene: TRBJ1-3
clone size: once

CDR3 DNA: TGTGCCAGCAGCCTAATACTAGCGGGTAACCGGGGGGCCAACGTCCTGACTTTC
CDR3 protein: CASSLILAGNRGANVLTF
V gene: TRBV28
D gene: TRBD2
J gene: TRBJ2-6
clone size: -

CDR3 DNA: TGTGCCAGCATGGGGCAGGGAAGGGACGAGCAGTACTTC
CDR3 protein: CASMGQGRDEQYF
V gene: TRBV28
D gene: -
J gene: TRBJ2-7
clone size: -

CDR3 DNA: TGCAGCGTAGCCTCAGGGCCTTCTAACTATGGCTACACCTTC
CDR3 protein: CSVASGPSNYGYTF
V gene: TRBV29-1
D gene: -
J gene: TRBJ1-2
clone size: -

CDR3 DNA: TGTGCCAGCACCCAAACAACAGCAGGGACGACAAACTATGGCTACACCTTC
CDR3 protein: CASTQTTAGTTNYGYTF
V gene: TRBV11-2
D gene: -
J gene: TRBJ1-2
clone size: -

CDR3 DNA: TGTGCCAGCAGTTTAACTAATCAGCCCCAGCATTTT
CDR3 protein: CASSLTNQPQHF
V gene: TRBV28
D gene: -
J gene: TRBJ1-5
clone size: -

CDR3 DNA: TGTGCCAGCACCTCTCGGGCAGTCAATGAGCAGTTCTTC
CDR3 protein: CASTSRAVNEQFF
V gene: TRBV12-3/TRBV12-4
D gene: -
J gene: TRBJ2-1
clone size: once

CDR3 DNA: TGTGCCAGCAGCTCCTCTACACAGGGTCAAGAGACCCAGTACTTC
CDR3 protein: CASSSSTQGQETQYF
V gene: TRBV7-9
D gene: -
J gene: TRBJ2-5
clone size: once

CDR3 DNA: TGTGCCAGCAGTGACGACACAGATACGCAGTATTTT
CDR3 protein: CASSDDTDTQYF
V gene: TRBV2
D gene: -
J gene: TRBJ2-3
clone size: -

CDR3 DNA: TGTGCCAGCAGCCAAGTAGCGGGGGGGCTAGCGGGGACAGATACGCAGTATTTT
CDR3 protein: CASSQVAGGLAGTDTQYF
V gene: TRBV4-2
D gene: TRBD2
J gene: TRBJ2-3
clone size: -

CDR3 DNA: TGTGCCAGCAGCTGGGCGGCCGGAGCCAGGGGTTCCTATGGCTACACCTTC
CDR3 protein: CASSWAAGARGSYGYTF
V gene: TRBV7-8
D gene: -
J gene: TRBJ1-2
clone size: -

CDR3 DNA: TGCAGCGTTGCAGGGATAGGAACTAATGAAAAACTGTTTTTT
CDR3 protein: CSVAGIGTNEKLFF
V gene: TRBV29-1
D gene: -
J gene: TRBJ1-4
clone size: -